This T cell receptor beta chain was profiled in a study of Graves' ophthalmopathy and Graves' hyperthyroidism. Study-wide results and caveats: Using a 13-signature model, the authors split ophthalmopathy from stable hyperthyroidism, with 87.88% sensitivity and 75% to 82% specificity. Appearing in blood as well were most expanded thyroid clonotypes above 0.001 frequency.

Orbital computed tomography and thyroid ultrasound, along with TRAb, serum thyroxine and clinical symptoms, underpinned diagnosis. This clonotype was found many times. Its antigen is unknown. TCR beta CDR3 amplification used RNA transcripts. Amplification began with first-round RT-PCR using HTBI primers, then second-round multiplex PCR was performed. MiXCR, run by TCRdb on the multiplex PCR reads, gives a single entry per CDR3 protein. The sample has under 800,000 distinct CDR3 sequences, about 20% seen once. This clonotype was obtained from a woman in her late teens or twenties with stable Graves' hyperthyroidism. Some clones in this sample may be carry-over from other donors' samples. The sequenced sample consisted of peripheral blood.

CDR3 sequence reads: CAISDSGANVLTF. As DNA, the CDR3 is TGTGCCATTTCTGACTCTGGGGCCAACGTCCTGACTTTC. V usage is TRBV12-3 or TRBV12-4 and J usage is TRBJ2-6; no clear D. CDR3 size: 13 residues. Trimming cost V 10 bases and J 0 bases, with 7 bases left between them.